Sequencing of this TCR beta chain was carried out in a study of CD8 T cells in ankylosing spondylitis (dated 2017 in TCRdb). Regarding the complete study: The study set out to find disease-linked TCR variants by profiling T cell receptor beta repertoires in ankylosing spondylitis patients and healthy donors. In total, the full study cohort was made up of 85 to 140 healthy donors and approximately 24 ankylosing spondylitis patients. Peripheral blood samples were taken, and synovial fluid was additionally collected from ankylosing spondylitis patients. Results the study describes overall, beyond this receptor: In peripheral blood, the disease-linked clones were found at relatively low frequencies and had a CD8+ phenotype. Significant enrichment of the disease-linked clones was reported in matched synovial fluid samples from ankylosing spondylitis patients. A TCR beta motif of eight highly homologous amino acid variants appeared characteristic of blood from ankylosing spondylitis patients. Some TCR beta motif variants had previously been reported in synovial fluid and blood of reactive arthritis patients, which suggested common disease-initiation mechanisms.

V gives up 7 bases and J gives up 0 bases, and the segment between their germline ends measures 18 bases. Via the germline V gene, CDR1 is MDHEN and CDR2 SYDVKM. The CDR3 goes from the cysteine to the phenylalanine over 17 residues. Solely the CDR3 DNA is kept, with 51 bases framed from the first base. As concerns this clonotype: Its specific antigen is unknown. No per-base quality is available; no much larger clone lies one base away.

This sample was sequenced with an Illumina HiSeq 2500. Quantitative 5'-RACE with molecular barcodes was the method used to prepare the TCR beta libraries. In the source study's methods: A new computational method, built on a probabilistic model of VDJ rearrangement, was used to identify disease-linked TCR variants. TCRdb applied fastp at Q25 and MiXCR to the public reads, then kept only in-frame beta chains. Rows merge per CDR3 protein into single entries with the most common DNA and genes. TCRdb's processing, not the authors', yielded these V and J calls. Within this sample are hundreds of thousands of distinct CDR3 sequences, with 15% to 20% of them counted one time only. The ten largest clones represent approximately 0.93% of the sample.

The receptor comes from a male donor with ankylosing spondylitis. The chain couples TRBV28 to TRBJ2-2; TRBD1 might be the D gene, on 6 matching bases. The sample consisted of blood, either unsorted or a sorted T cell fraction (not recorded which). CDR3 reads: CASTPQGFPSNTGELFF. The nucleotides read TGTGCCAGCACCCCCCAGGGGTTTCCATCGAACACCGGGGAGCTGTTTTTT.